The TCR beta chain described here comes from a study of shared clonotypes between healthy human individuals. This clone was seen more than once but under ten times. The antigen remains unidentified. Sequence at one end of the junction differs from germline and may be a read error. The germline CDR1 and CDR2 sequences are MNHNS and SASEGT. This CDR3 is 14 amino acids long. Per the authors' pipeline: Filtering differed because ImmunoSEQ produced junction-only sequences that carried no quality scores. TCRdb's copy holds only in-frame clones and misses some; the assay was immunoSEQ multiplex PCR. V and J calls and clone size follow that table, whereas D and trimming were derived from the DNA. Among approximately 500,000 clones listed, more than 65% were seen once. Researchers drew on tens of millions of PBMCs for genomic DNA from unsorted samples. Study-level results: Only blood underwent sampling, and tissue repertoires likely differ. A small donor pool kept down the genetic and exposure-history diversity that was represented.

The chain links TRBV6-1 to TRBJ1-2; D remains unclear. Sequencing was carried out using PBMCs. The TCR originated in a woman between 40 and 50 years old in good health. Some clones in this sample may be carry-over from other donors' samples. This chain's CDR3 is CASREVTTLKGYTF. In nucleotides, the CDR3 is TGTGCCAGCAGAGAAGTCACAACGCTGAAAGGCTACACCTTC.